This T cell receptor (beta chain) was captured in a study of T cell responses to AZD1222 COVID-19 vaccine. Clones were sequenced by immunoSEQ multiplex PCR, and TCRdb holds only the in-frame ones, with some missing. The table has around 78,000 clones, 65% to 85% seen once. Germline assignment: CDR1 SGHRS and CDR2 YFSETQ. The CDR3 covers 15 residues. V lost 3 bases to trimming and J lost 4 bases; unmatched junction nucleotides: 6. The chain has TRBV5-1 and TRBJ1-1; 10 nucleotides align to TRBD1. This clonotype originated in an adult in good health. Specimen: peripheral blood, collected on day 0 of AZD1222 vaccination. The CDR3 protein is CASSWTGGFGTEAFF. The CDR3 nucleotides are TGCGCCAGCAGCTGGACAGGGGGATTCGGCACTGAAGCTTTCTTT.